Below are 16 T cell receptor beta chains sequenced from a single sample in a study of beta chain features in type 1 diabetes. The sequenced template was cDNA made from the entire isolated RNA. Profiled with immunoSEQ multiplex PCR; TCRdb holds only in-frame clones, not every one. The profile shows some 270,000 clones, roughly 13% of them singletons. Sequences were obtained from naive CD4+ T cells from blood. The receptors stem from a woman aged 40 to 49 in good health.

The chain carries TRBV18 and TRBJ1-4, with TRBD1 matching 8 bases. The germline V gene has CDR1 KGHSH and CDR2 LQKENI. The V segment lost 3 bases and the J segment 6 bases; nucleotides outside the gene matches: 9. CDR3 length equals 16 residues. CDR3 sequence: CASSPNPGQGDEKLFF. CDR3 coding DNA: TGTGCCAGCTCACCTAACCCCGGACAGGGCGATGAAAAACTGTTTTTT.

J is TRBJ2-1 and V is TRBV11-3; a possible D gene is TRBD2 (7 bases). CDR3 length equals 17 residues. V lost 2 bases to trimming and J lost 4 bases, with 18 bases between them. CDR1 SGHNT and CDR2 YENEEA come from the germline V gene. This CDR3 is CASSLSFRGAAYNEQFF. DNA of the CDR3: TGTGCCAGCAGCTTAAGCTTTCGGGGGGCCGCTTACAATGAGCAGTTCTTC.

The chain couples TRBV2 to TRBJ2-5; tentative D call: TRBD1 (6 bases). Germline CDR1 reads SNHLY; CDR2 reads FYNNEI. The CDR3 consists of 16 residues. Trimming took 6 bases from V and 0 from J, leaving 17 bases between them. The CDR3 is CASRVQLRQDQETQYF. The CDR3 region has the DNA TGTGCCAGCAGGGTCCAGTTACGACAGGACCAAGAGACCCAGTACTTC. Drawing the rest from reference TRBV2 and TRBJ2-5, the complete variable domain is EPEVTQTPSHQVTQMGQEVILRCVPISNHLYFYWYRQILGQKVEFLVSFYNNEISEKSEIFDDQFSVERPDGSNFTLKIRSTKLEDSAMYFCASRVQLRQDQETQYFGPGTRLLVL.

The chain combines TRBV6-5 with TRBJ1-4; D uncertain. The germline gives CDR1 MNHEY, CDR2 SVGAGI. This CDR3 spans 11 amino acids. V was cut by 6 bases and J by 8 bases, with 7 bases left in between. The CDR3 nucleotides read TGTGCCAGCAGAACCGGGGAAAAACTGTTTTTT. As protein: CASRTGEKLFF.

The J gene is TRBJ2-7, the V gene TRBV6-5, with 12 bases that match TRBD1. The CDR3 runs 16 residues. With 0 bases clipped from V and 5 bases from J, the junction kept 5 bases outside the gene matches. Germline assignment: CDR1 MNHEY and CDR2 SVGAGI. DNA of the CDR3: TGTGCCAGCAGTTACTCGACTGGGACAGGGGGCAACGAGCAGTACTTC. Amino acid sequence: CASSYSTGTGGNEQYF.

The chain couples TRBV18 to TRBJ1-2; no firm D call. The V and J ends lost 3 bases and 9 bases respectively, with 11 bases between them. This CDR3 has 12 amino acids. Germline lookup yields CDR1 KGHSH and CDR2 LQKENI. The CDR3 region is CASSPGGFRYTF. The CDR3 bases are TGTGCCAGCTCACCGGGCGGGTTTCGCTACACCTTC.

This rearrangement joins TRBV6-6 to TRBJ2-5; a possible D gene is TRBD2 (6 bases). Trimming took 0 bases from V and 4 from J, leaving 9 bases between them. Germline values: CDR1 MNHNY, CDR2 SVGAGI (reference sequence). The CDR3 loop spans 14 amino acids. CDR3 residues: CASSYSVGGETQYF. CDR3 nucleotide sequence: TGTGCCAGCAGTTACTCGGTGGGGGGAGAGACCCAGTACTTC.

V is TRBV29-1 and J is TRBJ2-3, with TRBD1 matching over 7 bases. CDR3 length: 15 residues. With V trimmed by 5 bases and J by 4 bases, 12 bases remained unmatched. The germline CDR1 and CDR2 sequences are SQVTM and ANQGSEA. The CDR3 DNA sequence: TGCAGCGTTCGAAGGGACAGCCTTTTTGCAGATACGCAGTATTTT. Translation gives CSVRRDSLFADTQYF.

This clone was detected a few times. CDR3 protein: CASSRTNRGSGNTIYF. The CDR3 nucleotides read TGTGCCAGCAGCCGCACTAACAGGGGCTCTGGAAACACCATATATTTT. The chain employs TRBV7-8 and TRBJ1-3; 7 bases agree with TRBD1. V lost 5 bases and J lost 0; bases outside the gene matches: 7. Germline loops: CDR1 SGHVS, CDR2 FQNEAQ. The CDR3 is 16 amino acids.

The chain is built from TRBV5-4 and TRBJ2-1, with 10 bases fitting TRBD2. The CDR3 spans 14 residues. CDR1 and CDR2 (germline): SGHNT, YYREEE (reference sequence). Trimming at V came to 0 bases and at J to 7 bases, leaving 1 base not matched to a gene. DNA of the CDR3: TGTGCCAGCAGCTTGGAGCGGGGGGGTAATGAGCAGTTCTTC. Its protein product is CASSLERGGNEQFF.

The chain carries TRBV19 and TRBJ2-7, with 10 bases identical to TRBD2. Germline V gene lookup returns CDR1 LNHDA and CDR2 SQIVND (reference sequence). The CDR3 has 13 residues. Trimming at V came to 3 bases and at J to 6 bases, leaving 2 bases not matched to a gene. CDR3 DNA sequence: TGTGCCAGTAGTATTAGACTAGCGGGCGAGCAGTACTTC. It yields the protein CASSIRLAGEQYF.

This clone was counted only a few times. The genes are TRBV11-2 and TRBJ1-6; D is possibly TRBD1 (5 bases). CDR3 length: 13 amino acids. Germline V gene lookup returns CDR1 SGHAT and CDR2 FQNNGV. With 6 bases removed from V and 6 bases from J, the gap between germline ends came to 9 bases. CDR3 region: CASSDRTNSPLHF. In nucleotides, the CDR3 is TGTGCCAGCAGTGACAGAACTAATTCACCCCTCCACTTT.

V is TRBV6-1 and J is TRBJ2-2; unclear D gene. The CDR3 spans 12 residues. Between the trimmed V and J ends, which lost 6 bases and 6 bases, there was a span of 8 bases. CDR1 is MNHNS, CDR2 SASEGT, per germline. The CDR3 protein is CASRRGAGELFF. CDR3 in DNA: TGTGCCAGCAGGAGAGGCGCCGGGGAGCTGTTTTTT.

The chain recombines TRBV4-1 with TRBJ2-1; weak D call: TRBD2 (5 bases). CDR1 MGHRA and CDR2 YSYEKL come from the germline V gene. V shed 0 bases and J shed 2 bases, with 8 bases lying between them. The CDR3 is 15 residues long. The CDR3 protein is CASSQDDGTYNEQFF. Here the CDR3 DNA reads TGCGCCAGCAGCCAAGATGACGGGACCTACAATGAGCAGTTCTTC.

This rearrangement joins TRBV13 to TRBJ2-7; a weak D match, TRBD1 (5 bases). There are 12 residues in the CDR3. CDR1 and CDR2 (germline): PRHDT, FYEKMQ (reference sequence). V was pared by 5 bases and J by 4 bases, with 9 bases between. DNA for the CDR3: TGTGCCAGCAGCAGCAGGGCTTACGAGCAGTACTTC. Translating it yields CASSSRAYEQYF.

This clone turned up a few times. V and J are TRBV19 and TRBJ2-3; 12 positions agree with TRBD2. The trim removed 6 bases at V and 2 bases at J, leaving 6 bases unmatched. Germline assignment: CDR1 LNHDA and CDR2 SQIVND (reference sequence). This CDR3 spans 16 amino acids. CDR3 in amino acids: CASSKGLAGITDTQYF. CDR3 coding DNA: TGTGCCAGTAGCAAAGGACTAGCGGGGATCACAGATACGCAGTATTTT.